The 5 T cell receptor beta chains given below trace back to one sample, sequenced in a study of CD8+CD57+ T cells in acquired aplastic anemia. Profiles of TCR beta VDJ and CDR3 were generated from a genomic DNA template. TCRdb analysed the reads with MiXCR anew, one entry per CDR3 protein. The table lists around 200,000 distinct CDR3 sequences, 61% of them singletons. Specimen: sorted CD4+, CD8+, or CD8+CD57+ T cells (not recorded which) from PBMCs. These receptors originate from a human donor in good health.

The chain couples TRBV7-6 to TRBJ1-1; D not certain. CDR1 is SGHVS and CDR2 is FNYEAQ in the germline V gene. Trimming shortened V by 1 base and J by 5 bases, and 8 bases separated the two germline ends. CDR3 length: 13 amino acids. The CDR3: CASSLEGKTEAFF. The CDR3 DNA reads TGTGCCAGCAGCTTAGAAGGGAAGACTGAAGCTTTCTTT.

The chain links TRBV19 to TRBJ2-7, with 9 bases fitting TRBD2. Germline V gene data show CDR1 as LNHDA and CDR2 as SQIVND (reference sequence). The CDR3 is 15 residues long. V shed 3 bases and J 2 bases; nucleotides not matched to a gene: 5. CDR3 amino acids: CASSIGLAGTYEQYF. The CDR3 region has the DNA TGTGCCAGTAGTATCGGCCTAGCGGGGACCTACGAGCAGTACTTC.

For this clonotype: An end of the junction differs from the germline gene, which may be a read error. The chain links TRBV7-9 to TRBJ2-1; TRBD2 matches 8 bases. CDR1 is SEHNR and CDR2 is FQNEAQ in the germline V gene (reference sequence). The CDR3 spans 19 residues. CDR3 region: CDSSLKGGVAGISYNEQFF. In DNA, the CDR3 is TGTGACAGCAGCTTAAAAGGTGGAGTAGCGGGAATCTCCTACAATGAGCAGTTCTTC.

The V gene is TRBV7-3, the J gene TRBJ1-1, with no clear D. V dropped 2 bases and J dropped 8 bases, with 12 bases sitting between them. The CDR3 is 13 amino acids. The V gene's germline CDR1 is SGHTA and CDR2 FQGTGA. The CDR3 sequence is CASSLGGYGEAFF. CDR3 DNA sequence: TGTGCCAGCAGCTTAGGTGGGTACGGCGAAGCTTTCTTT.

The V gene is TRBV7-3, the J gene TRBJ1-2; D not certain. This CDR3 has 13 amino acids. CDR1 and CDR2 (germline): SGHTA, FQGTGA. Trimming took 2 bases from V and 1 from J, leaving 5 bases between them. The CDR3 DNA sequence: TGTGCCAGCAGCTTAGCGGTTAACTATGGCTACACCTTC. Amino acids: CASSLAVNYGYTF.